This T cell receptor beta chain was observed in a study of human T cells and chemical hapten exposure. At least ten counts were recorded for this clonotype. Time point here: pre-sensitization, week 0. The treatment: therapeutic diphenylcyclopropenone sensitization with weekly scalp DPC. One entry per CDR3 protein, called by TCRdb with MiXCR from the RACE reads. Of about 380,000 distinct CDR3 sequences listed, less than 6.5% were seen once; the top ten hold 2.5% to 3%. The sequenced sample was whole blood, obtained in connection with sensitization to the hapten diphenylcyclopropenone (DPC). The TCR sequence derives from a woman in her fifties or sixties with alopecia areata. Some clones in this sample may be carry-over from other donors' samples.

In nucleotides, the CDR3 is TGTGCCAGCAGGGAAACTGCAACTAATGAAAAACTGTTTTTT. It codes for CASRETATNEKLFF. The chain couples TRBV2 to TRBJ1-4, with D unclear. CDR3 length: 14 residues. Germline loops: CDR1 SNHLY, CDR2 FYNNEI. Trimming took off 6 bases at V and 0 bases at J, with 8 bases between the two ends.